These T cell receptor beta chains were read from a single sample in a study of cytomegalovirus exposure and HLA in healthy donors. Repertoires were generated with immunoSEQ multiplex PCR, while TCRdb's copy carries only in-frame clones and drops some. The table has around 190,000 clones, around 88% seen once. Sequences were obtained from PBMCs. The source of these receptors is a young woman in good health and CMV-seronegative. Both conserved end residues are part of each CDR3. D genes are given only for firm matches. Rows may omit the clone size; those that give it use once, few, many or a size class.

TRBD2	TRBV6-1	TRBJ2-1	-	TGTGCCAGCAGTGCCCCGCTAGCGGGAATGTACAATGAGCAGTTCTTC	CASSAPLAGMYNEQFF
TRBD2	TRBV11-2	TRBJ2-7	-	TGTGCCAGCAGCTTAGGGAGCGGGGGGCTAACCTACGAGCAGTACTTC	CASSLGSGGLTYEQYF
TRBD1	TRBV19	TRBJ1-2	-	TGTGCCAGTAGTATAGGACAGGGGGGTGCTAACTATGGCTACACCTTC	CASSIGQGGANYGYTF
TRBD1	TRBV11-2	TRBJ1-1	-	TGTGCCAGCAGCTTAGACCCAGGGGGCGTTTCTGAAGCTTTCTTT	CASSLDPGGVSEAFF
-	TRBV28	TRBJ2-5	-	TGTGCCAGCACCACAGCCCAAGAGACCCAGTACTTC	CASTTAQETQYF
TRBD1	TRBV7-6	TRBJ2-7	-	TGTGCCAGCAGCTTATGGCCCACCTCGACAGGGCGATGGGAGCAGTACTTC	CASSLWPTSTGRWEQYF
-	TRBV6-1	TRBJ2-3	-	TGTGCCAGCAGCGTCCTAGAAGACACGCAGTATTTT	CASSVLEDTQYF
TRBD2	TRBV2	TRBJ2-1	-	TGTGCCAGCAGTGATATGGCTAGCGGTACTGCTGAGCAGTTCTTC	CASSDMASGTAEQFF
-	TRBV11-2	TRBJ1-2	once	TGTGCCAGCAGCTTATTTGGGGGCGTGAATGGCTACACCTTC	CASSLFGGVNGYTF
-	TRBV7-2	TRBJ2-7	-	TGTGCCAGCAGCTTAGCGCTCTCGACAGGTTATGAGCAGTACTTC	CASSLALSTGYEQYF
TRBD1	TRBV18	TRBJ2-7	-	TGTGCCAGCTCACCACCGGTGGGACAGGGGGATTCCTACGAGCAGTACTTC	CASSPPVGQGDSYEQYF